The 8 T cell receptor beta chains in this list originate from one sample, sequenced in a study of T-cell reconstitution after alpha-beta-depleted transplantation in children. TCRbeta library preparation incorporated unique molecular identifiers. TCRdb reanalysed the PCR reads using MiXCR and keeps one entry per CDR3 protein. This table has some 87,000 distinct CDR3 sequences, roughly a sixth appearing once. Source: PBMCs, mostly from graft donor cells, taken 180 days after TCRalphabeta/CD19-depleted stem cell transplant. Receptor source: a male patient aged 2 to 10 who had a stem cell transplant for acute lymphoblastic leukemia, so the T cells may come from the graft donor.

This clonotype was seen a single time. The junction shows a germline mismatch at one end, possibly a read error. The CDR3 reads CSAQRQGPNYGYPF. CDR3 DNA: TGCAGTGCCCAGAGACAGGGCCCTAACTATGGCTACCCCTTC. The J gene is TRBJ1-2, the V gene TRBV20-1, with 7 bases lining up with TRBD1. This CDR3 contains 14 residues. Germline V lookup: CDR1 DFQATT, CDR2 SNEGSKA (reference sequence).

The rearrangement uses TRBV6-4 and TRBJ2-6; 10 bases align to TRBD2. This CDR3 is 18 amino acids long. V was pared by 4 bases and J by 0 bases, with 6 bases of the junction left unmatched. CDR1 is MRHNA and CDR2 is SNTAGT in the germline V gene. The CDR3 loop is CASSASSGGHSGANVLTF. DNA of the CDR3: TGTGCCAGCAGTGCCTCTAGCGGGGGCCACTCTGGGGCCAACGTCCTGACTTTC.

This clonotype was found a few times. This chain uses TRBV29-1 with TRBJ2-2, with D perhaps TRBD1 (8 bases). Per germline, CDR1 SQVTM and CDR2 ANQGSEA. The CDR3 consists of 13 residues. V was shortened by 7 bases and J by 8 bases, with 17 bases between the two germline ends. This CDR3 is CSAVTGGVGELFF. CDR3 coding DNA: TGCAGCGCAGTTACAGGGGGGGTAGGGGAGCTGTTTTTT.

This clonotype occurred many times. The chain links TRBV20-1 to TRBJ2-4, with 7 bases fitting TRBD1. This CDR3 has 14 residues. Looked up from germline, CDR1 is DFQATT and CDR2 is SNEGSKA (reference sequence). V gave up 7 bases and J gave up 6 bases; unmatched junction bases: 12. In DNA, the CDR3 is TGCAGTGGAATAGTGCAGGGGGTTGGAAACATTCAGTACTTC. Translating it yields CSGIVQGVGNIQYF.

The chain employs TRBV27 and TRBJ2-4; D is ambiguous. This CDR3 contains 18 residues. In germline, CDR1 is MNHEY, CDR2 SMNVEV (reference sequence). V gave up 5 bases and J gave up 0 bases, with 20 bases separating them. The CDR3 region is CASSRGSWKSGAKNIQYF. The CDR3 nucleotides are TGTGCCAGCAGTAGAGGCAGCTGGAAATCTGGAGCCAAAAACATTCAGTACTTC.

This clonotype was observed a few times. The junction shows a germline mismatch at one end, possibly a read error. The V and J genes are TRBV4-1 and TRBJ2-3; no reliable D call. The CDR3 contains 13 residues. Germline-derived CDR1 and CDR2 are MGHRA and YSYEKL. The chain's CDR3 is CASSRQSTHTQYF. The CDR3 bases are TGCGCCAGCAGCCGCCAAAGCACACATACGCAGTATTTT.

CDR3 nucleotides: TGCGCCAGCAGCTCCGGGACTGACATTAACACCGGGGAGCTGTTTTTT. Its translation: CASSSGTDINTGELFF. J is TRBJ2-2 and V is TRBV5-1; tentatively, D is TRBD2 (6 bases). Germline CDR1 reads SGHRS; CDR2 reads YFSETQ. The V and J ends lost 3 bases and 2 bases respectively, with 14 bases between them. CDR3 length equals 16 residues.

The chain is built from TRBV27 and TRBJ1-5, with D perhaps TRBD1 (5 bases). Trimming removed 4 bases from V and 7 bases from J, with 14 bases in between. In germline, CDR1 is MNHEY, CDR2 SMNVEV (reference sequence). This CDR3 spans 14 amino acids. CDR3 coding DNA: TGTGCCAGCAGTTCGCTCAGGGAAGTGCAGCCCCAGCATTTT. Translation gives CASSSLREVQPQHF.